The following is a T cell receptor (beta chain) sequence with its context. The antigen is undetermined. Method: immunoSEQ multiplex PCR; TCRdb's copy keeps in-frame clones and lacks some. This repertoire shows 2.5 million or so clones, around 90% found once; its top ten account for over 0.12%. CDR1 is SEHNR, CDR2 FQNEAQ, per germline (reference sequence). The CDR3 consists of 16 residues. With V trimmed by 5 bases and J by 7 bases, 7 bases remained unmatched. This sample is part of a study of shared clonotypes between healthy human individuals. General study results and limits: Across subsets, estimated richness was generally greater for naive than for memory populations. Rarefaction demonstrated incomplete sorted-subset sequencing despite large depth.

The chain recombines TRBV7-9 with TRBJ2-2; 13 bases match TRBD2. The sequenced material came from naive CD4+ T cells sorted from blood. As for subset: CD45RA+ positively selected. The sequence was collected from a man aged 18 to 30 in good health. CDR3 nucleotides: TGTGCCAGCAGCCTTCGACTAGCGGGAGGCGACGGGGAGCTGTTTTTT. This translates into CASSLRLAGGDGELFF.